A single sample gave rise to the 20 T cell receptor beta chains below, sequenced in a study of PD-L1 blockade in urothelial cancer. Time point specified: pretreatment peripheral blood. The assay was immunoSEQ multiplex PCR, and TCRdb's table has in-frame clones only and misses some. The profile shows 95,000 to 100,000 clones, about nine tenths of them singletons. The specimen comprised PBMCs, sampled around atezolizumab (anti-PD-L1) treatment. All receptors come from a man between 60 and 70 years old with urothelial cancer.

The DNA for the CDR3 is TGTGCCGGACAGGGGGTAGGTTCTAACTATGGCTACACCTTC. It is translated as CAGQGVGSNYGYTF. This chain links TRBV28 with TRBJ1-2, with 10 bases lining up with TRBD1. The ends lost 11 bases at V and 0 bases at J; junction bases unmatched: 6. CDR3 length equals 14 residues. The germline V gene encodes CDR1 MDHEN and CDR2 SYDVKM.

This chain uses TRBV6-1 with TRBJ2-3; maybe TRBD1 (7 bases). V was cut by 0 bases and J by 7 bases, with 17 bases left in between. The CDR3 runs to 16 residues. From germline, CDR1 is MNHNS and CDR2 SASEGT. The CDR3 sequence: CASSEALQGGQNTQYF. The CDR3 DNA follows: TGTGCCAGCAGTGAAGCGCTTCAGGGGGGCCAAAATACGCAGTATTTT.

The chain recombines TRBV9 with TRBJ2-1; 11 bases match TRBD2. Germline V gene lookup returns CDR1 SGDLS and CDR2 YYNGEE. This CDR3 is 19 amino acids long. J lost 0 bases, V lost 0 bases, and 8 bases had no gene match. The CDR3 DNA follows: TGTGCCAGCAGCGTAGAGGTGCCTAGCGGGAGGAGCTCCTACAATGAGCAGTTCTTC. It yields the protein CASSVEVPSGRSSYNEQFF.

This chain joins TRBV5-1 and TRBJ2-7, with 9 bases fitting TRBD1. With 5 bases clipped from V and 7 bases from J, the junction kept 19 bases outside the gene matches. The CDR3 contains 17 residues. Germline CDR1 is SGHRS and CDR2 is YFSETQ. CDR3 sequence reads: CASSETFPGTGIGEQYF. CDR3 sequence (DNA): TGCGCCAGCAGTGAAACTTTTCCCGGGACAGGGATTGGGGAGCAGTACTTC.

The V call is TRBV7-9, the J call TRBJ2-5, with 13 bases lining up with TRBD2. V shed 5 bases and J 4 bases; nucleotides not matched to a gene: 7. CDR3 length: 16 residues. Germline-derived CDR1 and CDR2 are SEHNR and FQNEAQ (reference sequence). DNA for the CDR3: TGTGCCAGCAGCGCCGGACTAGCGGGAGAAAGAGAGACCCAGTACTTC. It codes for CASSAGLAGERETQYF.

The chain employs TRBV15 and TRBJ1-6; D gene uncertain. CDR1 and CDR2 from the germline V gene are LNHNV and YYDKDF (reference sequence). The CDR3 has 14 residues. Trimming left V 0 bases short and J 6 bases short, with 6 bases between. CDR3 amino acids: CATSRDLGNSPLHF. Here the CDR3 DNA reads TGTGCCACCAGCAGAGATCTCGGTAATTCACCCCTCCACTTT.

V and J are TRBV29-1 and TRBJ2-1; D is possibly TRBD2 (5 bases). In germline, CDR1 is SQVTM, CDR2 ANQGSEA. Trimming shortened V by 3 bases and J by 3 bases, and 27 bases separated the two germline ends. CDR3 length: 19 residues. The CDR3 here is CSVEGLRAPGNPFYNEQFF. The CDR3 nucleotides read TGCAGCGTTGAGGGCTTGCGGGCACCCGGGAACCCCTTCTACAATGAGCAGTTCTTC.

DNA of the CDR3: TGTGCCAGCAGCCAAGATGGTGCTGGACAGGGCAATCAGCCCCAGCATTTT. This encodes CASSQDGAGQGNQPQHF. J is TRBJ1-5 and V is TRBV4-2, with TRBD1 identical over 7 bases. V dropped 0 bases and J dropped 2; count of bases not matched to a gene: 7. The germline V gene has CDR1 LGHNA and CDR2 YNFKEQ. The CDR3 contains 17 residues.

The chain combines TRBV6-1 with TRBJ2-5, with 7 bases aligning to TRBD1. CDR1 and CDR2 (germline): MNHNS, SASEGT. The J segment lost 4 bases and the V segment lost 0 bases, leaving 2 bases of the junction unmatched. The CDR3 length is 14 residues. CDR3 in amino acids: CASSEAGGGETQYF. The CDR3 DNA sequence: TGTGCCAGCAGTGAAGCAGGGGGCGGAGAGACCCAGTACTTC.

J is TRBJ2-1 and V is TRBV9; D ambiguous. The CDR3 contains 13 residues. The V gene lost 2 bases and the J gene lost 4 bases, with 7 bases spanning the gap. The germline gives CDR1 SGDLS, CDR2 YYNGEE. In DNA form, the CDR3 reads TGTGCCAGCAGCGTCAACGGGTACAATGAGCAGTTCTTC. This gives the protein CASSVNGYNEQFF. Full variable domain (outside the CDR3, taken from reference TRBV9 and TRBJ2-1): DSGVTQTPKHLITATGQRVTLRCSPRSGDLSVYWYQQSLDQGLQFLIQYYNGEERAKGNILERFSAQQFPDLHSELNLSSLELGDSALYFCASSVNGYNEQFFGPGTRLTVL.

The rearrangement uses TRBV4-3 and TRBJ1-1, with D maybe TRBD1 (5 bases). This CDR3 comprises 16 residues. Looked up from germline, CDR1 is LGHNA and CDR2 is YSLEER. V was cut by 5 bases and J by 4 bases, with 20 bases left in between. In DNA form, the CDR3 reads TGCGCCAGCAGCAAACACGCGGGGGAGGGCGGCACTGAAGCTTTCTTT. Its translation is CASSKHAGEGGTEAFF.

The rearrangement uses TRBV4-1 and TRBJ2-4; 10 bases match TRBD1. This CDR3 spans 18 amino acids. V shed 4 bases, J shed 0 bases, and the junction held 9 bases outside the gene matches. Germline CDR1 reads MGHRA; CDR2 reads YSYEKL. The CDR3 DNA is TGCGCCAGCAGCCCAGAGGCGACAGGGGGCGCAGCCAAAAACATTCAGTACTTC. It yields the protein CASSPEATGGAAKNIQYF.

V is TRBV12-5 and J is TRBJ2-3; 7 nucleotides line up with TRBD2. The V and J ends lost 1 base and 1 base, in that order; junction bases with no gene match: 8. Germline CDR1 LGHNT, CDR2 FRNRAP. The CDR3 has 17 amino acids. DNA of the CDR3: TGTGCTAGTGGTTTGGGCCAGGGAGGGTTTGGCACAGATACGCAGTATTTT. Its translation: CASGLGQGGFGTDTQYF.

The chain carries TRBV19 and TRBJ2-5, with 8 bases aligning to TRBD1. The CDR3 loop spans 15 amino acids. V was pared by 5 bases and J by 1 base, with 6 bases of the junction left unmatched. Germline V gene sequence: CDR1 LNHDA, CDR2 SQIVND (reference sequence). The chain's CDR3 is CASSQLGQGQETQYF. The CDR3 coding sequence is TGTGCCAGTAGTCAACTCGGACAGGGCCAAGAGACCCAGTACTTC. Full variable domain (missing parts from reference TRBV19 and TRBJ2-5): DGGITQSPKYLFRKEGQNVTLSCEQNLNHDAMYWYRQDPGQGLRLIYYSQIVNDFQKGDIAEGYSVSREKKESFPLTVTSAQKNPTAFYLCASSQLGQGQETQYFGPGTRLLVL.

The gene calls are TRBV15 and TRBJ1-2; D gene unclear. There are 13 residues in the CDR3. In germline, CDR1 is LNHNV, CDR2 YYDKDF (reference sequence). V lost 3 bases and J 14 bases, leaving 19 bases between the germline ends. The CDR3 nucleotides read TGTGCCACCAGCAGTGGTGTTGGAGGTACGGGGACCTTC. This encodes CATSSGVGGTGTF.

In DNA, the CDR3 is TGTGCCAGCAGCCCAACCGAGTCCGGGGAGCTGTTTTTT. It yields the protein CASSPTESGELFF. J is TRBJ2-2 and V is TRBV7-8; D uncertain. The CDR3 is made up of 13 amino acids. Deletions cut 5 bases from V and 6 bases from J, with 10 bases between. CDR1 SGHVS and CDR2 FQNEAQ come from the germline V gene.

V usage is TRBV6-5 and J usage is TRBJ2-3, with unresolved D. CDR3 length: 15 residues. The germline gives CDR1 MNHEY, CDR2 SVGAGI. The V and J ends lost 0 bases and 5 bases respectively, with 12 bases between them. The CDR3 DNA reads TGTGCCAGCAGTTACTCGGTCGAGATCCGAGATACGCAGTATTTT. It codes for CASSYSVEIRDTQYF.

The V call is TRBV4-3, the J call TRBJ2-1, with 7 bases lining up with TRBD2. The CDR3 covers 16 residues. The J segment lost 2 bases and the V segment lost 0 bases, leaving 4 bases of the junction unmatched. Germline V CDR1 and CDR2: LGHNA, YSLEER. The CDR3, as DNA: TGCGCCAGCAGCCAAGATAGGGCGGGGGCCTACAATGAGCAGTTCTTC. Translation gives CASSQDRAGAYNEQFF.

The chain is built from TRBV28 and TRBJ1-2, with TRBD1 identical over 10 bases. V gave up 6 bases and J gave up 8 bases; unmatched junction bases: 9. Germline CDR1 MDHEN, CDR2 SYDVKM. The CDR3 sequence is 14 residues long. CDR3 region: CASRDGQGVGGYTF. CDR3 nucleotides: TGTGCCAGCAGGGATGGACAGGGGGTCGGGGGCTACACCTTC.

The chain links TRBV5-6 to TRBJ1-6, with D unclear. The V end lost 5 bases, the J end lost 10 bases, and 13 bases lay between the germline ends. Germline CDR1 and CDR2: SGHDT and YYEEEE. The CDR3 has 13 residues. DNA of the CDR3: TGTGCCAGCAGTGAAGACCGGAGATCACCCCTCCACTTT. It specifies CASSEDRRSPLHF.